The rows below give T cell receptor beta chains drawn from one sample of a study of regulatory T cells in long-lasting Graves disease. TCRdb redid the calling of the multiplex PCR reads with MiXCR, one entry per CDR3 protein. Here the sample spans 300,000 to 450,000 distinct CDR3 sequences, 15% being singletons. Here the sequenced sample was peripheral blood mononuclear cells (PBMCs), taken at new diagnosis, from a patient treated with antithyroid drugs. These TCRs come from a female donor with Graves disease. Both conserved end residues are part of each CDR3. D genes are given only for firm matches. Only some rows state a clone size, as once, few, many or a class for expanded clones.

TRBD1 | TRBJ2-7 | TRBV11-1 | - | TGTGCCAGCAGCAGCCAAAGACAGGGCAAAGGCGAGCAGTACTTC | CASSSQRQGKGEQYF
- | TRBJ1-1 | TRBV2 | many | TGTGCCAGCAGTGATGTCACAAAGAACACTGAAGCTTTCTTT | CASSDVTKNTEAFF
- | TRBJ2-3 | TRBV11-2 | many | TGTGCCAGCAGCTTATCCAGCCAGCCGCAGTATTTT | CASSLSSQPQYF
TRBD1 | TRBJ1-4 | TRBV19 | few | TGTGCCAGTACCCCACAGGGGTCAACTAATGAAAAACTGTTTTTT | CASTPQGSTNEKLFF
TRBD1 | TRBJ2-5 | TRBV19 | many | TGTGCCAGTAGGGAAGGACAGGCTAGGGAGACCCAGTACTTC | CASREGQARETQYF
- | TRBJ1-1 | TRBV5-5 | many | TGTGCCAGCAGCTTGTCTCGGACAGAGAACACTGAAGCTTTCTTT | CASSLSRTENTEAFF
TRBD1 | TRBJ1-4 | TRBV18 | many | TGTGCCAGCTCACCCTTCGGGACAGCAGACGAAAAACTGTTTTTT | CASSPFGTADEKLFF
- | TRBJ1-5 | TRBV20-1 | - | TGCAGTGCTAGGAGGGGGGAGGGGCCCGGGGTGGGGAGCAATCAGCCCCAGCATTTT | CSARRGEGPGVGSNQPQHF
TRBD1 | TRBJ2-5 | TRBV4-1 | many | TGCGCCAGCAGCCAAGGCATCGTTGAGGGGGCAGGGGAGACCCAGTACTTC | CASSQGIVEGAGETQYF
- | TRBJ2-6 | TRBV7-9 | many | TGTGCCAGCACCGACTCGGCCGGGACGGGCTCTGGGGCCAACGTCCTGACTTTC | CASTDSAGTGSGANVLTF
- | TRBJ1-3 | TRBV20-1 | many | TGCAGTGCTAGAGATTTGGATGGTTCGAGCCCACGGGACACCATATATTTT | CSARDLDGSSPRDTIYF
TRBD1 | TRBJ2-5 | TRBV11-3 | many | TGTGCCAGCAGCGCCGGACAGGGAGTGTGGGAGACCCAGTACTTC | CASSAGQGVWETQYF
- | TRBJ2-2 | TRBV11-2 | many | TGTGCCAGCAGCTCAATAAGATCCAACACCGGGGAGCTGTTTTTT | CASSSIRSNTGELFF
- | TRBJ1-5 | TRBV19 | - | TGTGCCAGTACCGCGGCGCTTCTGGGTCGAGATCCCGATCAGCCCCAGCATTTT | CASTAALLGRDPDQPQHF
TRBD1 | TRBJ2-3 | TRBV29-1 | - | TGCAGCGTTGCAGGGGGACGCCGGCACACAGATACGCAGTATTTT | CSVAGGRRHTDTQYF
- | TRBJ1-1 | TRBV11-2 | - | TGTGCCAGCAGCATAAGGGAACAGGAGGGAACTGAAGCTTCCTTT | CASSIREQEGTEASF
- | TRBJ1-5 | TRBV20-1 | many | TGCAGTGCTAGAGATAGCCAGCCCCAGCATTTT | CSARDSQPQHF
TRBD2 | TRBJ2-1 | TRBV20-1 | few | TGCAGTGCGCCCAGACTAGCGGTATCCCGGAATGAGCAGTTCTTC | CSAPRLAVSRNEQFF
TRBD1 | TRBJ1-2 | TRBV12-3/TRBV12-4 | many | TGTGCCAGCAGTGGACAGGGACGGAGTGGCTACACCTTC | CASSGQGRSGYTF
- | TRBJ2-3 | TRBV9 | many | TGTGCCAGCAGCGTAAACCCAACCAGTGACTACCCCACAGATACGCAGTATTTT | CASSVNPTSDYPTDTQYF
TRBD1 | TRBJ1-1 | TRBV10-3 | many | TGTGCCATCAGGGCCGGACAGGGGGGAAGCATGAACACTGAAGCTTTCTTT | CAIRAGQGGSMNTEAFF
TRBD1 | TRBJ1-3 | TRBV9 | many | TGTGCCAGCAGCGTAGAAGGGACAGGGCCCTATCACTCTGGAAACACCATATATTTT | CASSVEGTGPYHSGNTIYF
TRBD1 | TRBJ2-1 | TRBV27 | many | TGTGCCAGCAGTTTCCGGCGGACAGGGGGCGTAGCTGGTGAGCAGTTCTTC | CASSFRRTGGVAGEQFF
TRBD1 | TRBJ2-2 | TRBV10-1 | few | TGCGCCAGCAGTCCCGGACAGGGTATTTCCGTTGCCGGGGAGCTGTTTTTT | CASSPGQGISVAGELFF
- | TRBJ2-3 | TRBV7-2 | - | TGTGCCAGCAGCTTAGGGCTCGGGAGTAGCGGCACAGATACGCAGTATTTT | CASSLGLGSSGTDTQYF
- | TRBJ2-1 | TRBV29-1 | - | TGCAGCGTTGCGGCAGGGGATGAGCAGTTCTTC | CSVAAGDEQFF
- | TRBJ1-1 | TRBV6-5 | many | TGTGCCAGCAGTTACTCGTCAACTGAAGCTTTCTTT | CASSYSSTEAFF
TRBD2 | TRBJ2-3 | TRBV9 | many | TGTGCCAGCAGACCGGGGGGGGGGGGCACAGATACGCAGTATTTT | CASRPGGGGTDTQYF
- | TRBJ1-1 | TRBV12-3/TRBV12-4 | - | TGTGCCAGCAGTCTCGCCCGGGGACCAAACACTGAAGCTTTCTTT | CASSLARGPNTEAFF
- | TRBJ2-1 | TRBV7-3 | many | TGTGCCAGCAGCTTAGCCTGGGGTTCCTACAATGAGCAGTTCTTC | CASSLAWGSYNEQFF
- | TRBJ2-1 | TRBV9 | many | - | CASSVASGTGIVF
- | TRBJ1-6 | TRBV6-2/TRBV6-3 | - | TGTGCCAGCAGTCCAAAGTGGGGCAGGGTCGGTAATTCACCCCTCCACTTT | CASSPKWGRVGNSPLHF
TRBD2 | TRBJ2-7 | TRBV20-1 | many | TGCAGTGCTATCGGGAGGGAGACCTACGAGCAGTACTTC | CSAIGRETYEQYF
- | TRBJ2-1 | TRBV20-1 | many | TGCAGCCCCCAATCAGGTTTTTTTCAGTTCTTC | CSPQSGFFQFF
- | TRBJ2-6 | TRBV9 | many | TGTGCCAGCAACGAGTATGGGGCTGCGGCCAACGTCCTGACTTTC | CASNEYGAAANVLTF
- | TRBJ1-4 | TRBV2 | - | TGTGCCAGCAGTGCCGAGGGGCGGGATGAAAAACTGTTTTTT | CASSAEGRDEKLFF
TRBD2 | TRBJ2-3 | TRBV18 | few | TGTGCCAGCTCACCACGAGGACTAGCGGGGGGCACAGATACGCAGTATTTT | CASSPRGLAGGTDTQYF
TRBD2 | TRBJ2-3 | TRBV20-1 | many | TGCAGTGCCACTCTAGCGGGTGCAGACACAGATACGCAGTATTTT | CSATLAGADTDTQYF
TRBD1 | TRBJ2-7 | TRBV18 | many | TGTGCCACCACCCAAGGGACAGCCTACGAGCAGTACTTC | CATTQGTAYEQYF
TRBD2 | TRBJ2-1 | TRBV7-2 | many | TGTGCCAGCAGCCTCGGGACTAGCGGGTGGAGCTCCTACAATGAGCAGTTCTTC | CASSLGTSGWSSYNEQFF
- | TRBJ1-1 | TRBV15 | many | TGTGCCACCAGTCCGAGACGGGGGGGTGAAGCTTTCTTT | CATSPRRGGEAFF
- | TRBJ1-3 | TRBV20-1 | - | TGCAGTGCTAGCCCGTCGGGGAGTGGAAACACCATATATTTT | CSASPSGSGNTIYF
TRBD2 | TRBJ2-1 | TRBV9 | - | TGTGCCAGCAGCGATCCGGGGCCATTACCGGGACTAGCGGGAGGGGGCTCCTACAATGAGCAGTTCTTC | CASSDPGPLPGLAGGGSYNEQFF
- | TRBJ1-4 | TRBV27 | once | TGTGCCAGCAGTCTTTACCACAGGGATGAAAAACTGTTTTTT | CASSLYHRDEKLFF
TRBD1 | TRBJ2-7 | TRBV6-2/TRBV6-3 | many | TGTGCCAGCCTGACAGGGGAGTACGAGCAGTACTTC | CASLTGEYEQYF
TRBD1 | TRBJ1-2 | TRBV6-2/TRBV6-3 | many | TGTGCCAGCAGTCTGAGGGGGCACTGGGGCTACACCTTC | CASSLRGHWGYTF
TRBD1 | TRBJ1-5 | TRBV5-1 | many | TGCGCCAGCAGCTCCCGGGACAGGGGCAATCAGCCCCAGCATTTT | CASSSRDRGNQPQHF
- | TRBJ1-2 | TRBV6-2/TRBV6-3 | many | TGTGCCAGCAGTGAAGGTGGGGGGATCTATGGCTACACCTTC | CASSEGGGIYGYTF
- | TRBJ1-2 | TRBV7-2 | - | TGTGCCAGCAGCGTGACAGAGGTTACCTATGGCTACACCTTC | CASSVTEVTYGYTF
- | TRBJ2-1 | TRBV2 | many | TGTGCCAGCAGGGCCGCGCGGGCGACAGCTAGCTCCTACAATGAGCAGTTCTTC | CASRAARATASSYNEQFF
TRBD1 | TRBJ2-3 | TRBV7-2 | many | TGTGCCAGCAGCCCAGGGGGGACAGGGGGAGATACGCAGTATTTT | CASSPGGTGGDTQYF
TRBD2 | TRBJ2-1 | TRBV5-1 | many | TGCGCCAGCAGCTCACGACTAGCGGGCATAGACAATGAGCAGTTCTTC | CASSSRLAGIDNEQFF
- | TRBJ1-2 | TRBV20-1 | few | TGCAGTGCTCCCCCTAAAGTCGGCTATGGCTACACCTTC | CSAPPKVGYGYTF
- | TRBJ2-1 | TRBV2 | many | TGTGCCAGCAGTGATGAGGGGGGGGAGGAATCCTACAATGAGCAGTTCTTC | CASSDEGGEESYNEQFF
- | TRBJ1-3 | TRBV6-1 | - | TGTGCCAGCAGTGAATCTGGAAACACCATATATTTT | CASSESGNTIYF
TRBD2 | TRBJ2-2 | TRBV12-3/TRBV12-4 | - | TGTGCCAGCAGAAAAGCGGGAGACACCGGGGAGCTGTTTTTT | CASRKAGDTGELFF
TRBD1 | TRBJ2-3 | TRBV12-3/TRBV12-4 | many | TGTGCTCTTGGCCGGCAGGGGGTAGATACGCAGTATTTT | CALGRQGVDTQYF